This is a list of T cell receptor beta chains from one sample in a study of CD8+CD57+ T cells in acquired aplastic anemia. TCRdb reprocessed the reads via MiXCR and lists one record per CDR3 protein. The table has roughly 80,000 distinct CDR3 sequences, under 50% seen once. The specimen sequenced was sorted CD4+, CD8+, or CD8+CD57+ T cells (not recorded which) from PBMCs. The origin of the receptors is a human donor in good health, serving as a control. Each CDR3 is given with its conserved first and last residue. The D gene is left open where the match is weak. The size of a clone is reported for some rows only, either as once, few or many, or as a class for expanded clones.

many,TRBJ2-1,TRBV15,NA,CATSTDIPGGHNEQFF,TGTGCCACCAGCACCGACATTCCAGGAGGGCACAATGAGCAGTTCTTC
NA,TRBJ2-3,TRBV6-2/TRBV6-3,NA,CASSSRDSTDTQYF,TGTGCCAGCAGTTCTCGTGACAGCACAGATACGCAGTATTTT
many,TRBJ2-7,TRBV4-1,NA,CASSQESVYSGSYEQYF,TGCGCCAGCAGCCAAGAGTCAGTCTACTCAGGCTCCTACGAGCAGTACTTC
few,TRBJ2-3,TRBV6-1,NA,CASSAESDTQYF,TGTGCCAGCAGTGCGGAGAGCGATACGCAGTATTTT
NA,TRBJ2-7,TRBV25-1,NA,CASSHRQRPGYEQYF,TGTGCCAGCAGTCACCGACAGAGACCCGGATACGAGCAGTACTTC
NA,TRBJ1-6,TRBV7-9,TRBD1,CASSPTGQGAASLHF,TGTGCCAGCAGCCCAACCGGACAGGGGGCGGCTAGTCTCCACTTT
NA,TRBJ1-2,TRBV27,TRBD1,CASSLGGQSYGYTF,TGTGCCAGCAGTTTAGGGGGACAGAGCTATGGCTACACCTTC
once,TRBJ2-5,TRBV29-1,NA,CSAGDQQETQYF,TGCAGCGCAGGGGACCAGCAAGAGACCCAGTACTTC
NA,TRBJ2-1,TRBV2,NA,CASSFVTGSSYNEQFF,TGTGCCAGCAGTTTCGTAACGGGGAGCTCCTACAATGAGCAGTTCTTC
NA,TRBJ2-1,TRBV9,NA,CASSVAGGSNEQFF,TGTGCCAGCAGCGTAGCCGGGGGCAGCAATGAGCAGTTCTTC
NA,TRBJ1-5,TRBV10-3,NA,CAISDVYSNQPQHF,TGTGCCATCAGTGATGTTTATAGCAATCAGCCCCAGCATTTT
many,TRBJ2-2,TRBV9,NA,CASSGTGELFF,TGTGCCAGCAGCGGCACCGGGGAGCTGTTTTTT
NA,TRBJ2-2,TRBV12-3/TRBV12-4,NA,CASSNTGELFF,TGTGCCAGCAGCAATACCGGGGAGCTGTTTTTT
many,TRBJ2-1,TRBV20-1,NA,CSARDAGEQFF,TGCAGTGCTAGAGATGCGGGGGAGCAGTTCTTC
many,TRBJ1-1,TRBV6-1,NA,CASSAQEAFF,TGTGCCAGCAGTGCCCAAGAAGCTTTCTTT
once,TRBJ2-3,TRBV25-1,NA,CASNFGGDTQYF,TGTGCCAGCAATTTCGGGGGAGATACGCAGTATTTT
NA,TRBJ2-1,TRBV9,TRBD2,CASSVGWGGERLQFF,TGTGCCAGCAGCGTAGGCTGGGGGGGGGAGCGCCTCCAGTTCTTC
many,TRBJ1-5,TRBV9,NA,CASSVGNSNQPQHF,TGTGCCAGCAGCGTAGGGAACAGCAATCAGCCCCAGCATTTT
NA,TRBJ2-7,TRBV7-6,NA,CASSFYGSDGQGKSFYEQYF,TGTGCCAGCAGCTTCTACGGGAGTGACGGACAAGGGAAATCCTTCTACGAGCAGTACTTC
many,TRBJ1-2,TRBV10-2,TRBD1,CASSERQGDGYTF,TGCGCCAGCAGTGAGAGACAGGGGGATGGCTACACCTTC
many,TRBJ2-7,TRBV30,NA,CAWRTAYEQYF,TGTGCCTGGAGGACAGCATACGAGCAGTACTTC
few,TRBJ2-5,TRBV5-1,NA,CASSPGHAQWEETQYF,TGCGCCAGCAGCCCGGGACATGCACAGTGGGAAGAGACCCAGTACTTC
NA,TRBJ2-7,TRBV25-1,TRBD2,CASRRLRGSYEQYF,TGTGCCAGCAGGCGTCTGCGGGGGTCCTACGAGCAGTACTTC
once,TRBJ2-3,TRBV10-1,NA,CASSEVLTDTQYF,TGCGCCAGCAGTGAAGTACTCACAGATACGCAGTATTTT
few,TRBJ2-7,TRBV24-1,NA,CATSDLTTNYEQYF,TGTGCCACCAGTGATTTGACGACAAACTACGAGCAGTACTTC
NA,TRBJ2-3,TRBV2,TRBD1,CASRQPGGPRDTQYF,TGTGCCAGCAGGCAGCCAGGGGGCCCAAGGGATACGCAGTATTTT
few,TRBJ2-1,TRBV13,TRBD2,CASSLTSGGGNEQFF,TGTGCCAGCAGTTTAACTAGCGGGGGAGGTAATGAGCAGTTCTTC
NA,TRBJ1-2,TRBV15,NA,CATSRDVQPPNYGYTF,TGTGCCACCAGCAGAGATGTTCAGCCTCCTAACTATGGCTACACCTTC
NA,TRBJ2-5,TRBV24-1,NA,CATSDPLQETQYF,TGTGCCACCAGTGATCCTCTCCAAGAGACCCAGTACTTC
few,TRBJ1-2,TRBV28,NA,CASSSPRGGYTF,TGTGCCAGCAGTTCCCCTAGGGGAGGCTACACCTTC
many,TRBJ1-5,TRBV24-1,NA,CATSRRQEFWPQHF,TGTGCCACCAGCCGCAGACAGGAGTTTTGGCCCCAGCATTTT
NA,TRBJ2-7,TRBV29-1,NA,CSVVLRYEQYF,TGCAGCGTTGTTTTAAGGTACGAGCAGTACTTC
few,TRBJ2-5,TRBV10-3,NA,CAISGTGGVIETQYF,TGTGCCATCAGTGGAACAGGCGGTGTGATCGAGACCCAGTACTTC
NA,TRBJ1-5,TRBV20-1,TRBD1,CSEAPGQNQPQHF,TGCAGTGAGGCTCCGGGACAGAATCAGCCCCAGCATTTT
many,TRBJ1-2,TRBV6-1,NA,CASSDRNNYGYTF,TGTGCCAGCAGTGATCGAAACAACTATGGCTACACCTTC
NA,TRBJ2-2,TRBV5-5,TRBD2,CASSLSSGGYTGELFF,TGTGCCAGCAGCTTGTCTAGCGGGGGGTACACCGGGGAGCTGTTTTTT
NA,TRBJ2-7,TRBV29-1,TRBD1,CSVSGQFGDEQYF,TGCAGCGTGTCGGGACAGTTTGGTGACGAGCAGTACTTC
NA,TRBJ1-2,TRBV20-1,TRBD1,CSARDSGYGYTF,TGCAGTGCACGGGACAGCGGCTATGGCTACACCTTC
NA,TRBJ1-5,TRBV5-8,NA,CASSLGPSQPQHF,TGTGCCAGCAGCTTGGGTCCGTCTCAGCCCCAGCATTTT
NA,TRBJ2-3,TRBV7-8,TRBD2,CASSLAGGGGDTQYF,TGTGCCAGCAGCTTAGCGGGAGGCGGGGGGGATACGCAGTATTTT
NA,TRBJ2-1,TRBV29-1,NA,CSVVENYNEQFF,TGCAGCGTTGTGGAAAACTACAATGAGCAGTTCTTC
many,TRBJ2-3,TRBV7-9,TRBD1,CASSLVRGTDTQYF,TGTGCCAGCAGCTTAGTCAGGGGGACAGATACGCAGTATTTT
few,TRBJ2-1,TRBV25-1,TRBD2,CASSAPRGLAGDTYNEQFF,TGTGCCAGCAGCGCCCCGAGAGGACTAGCGGGGGATACCTACAATGAGCAGTTCTTC
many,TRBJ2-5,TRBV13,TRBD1,CASSDRDSQETQYF,TGTGCCAGCAGCGACCGGGACAGTCAAGAGACCCAGTACTTC
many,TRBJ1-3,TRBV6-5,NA,CASSYGQRNTIYF,TGTGCCAGCAGTTACGGACAGAGAAACACCATATATTTT
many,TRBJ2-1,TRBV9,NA,CASSSTRDRWENEQFF,TGTGCCAGCAGCTCAACCCGGGACCGCTGGGAGAATGAGCAGTTCTTC